Only a few counts were recorded for the clone carrying this T cell receptor beta chain. The data were obtained in a study of early T cells in non-severe SARS-CoV-2 infection. Study-wide context: Bulk RNA taken from unsorted whole blood was sequenced, leaving chains unpaired.

Individual cDNA molecules each received unique molecular identifiers attached to them. MiXCR, applied by TCRdb to the 5' RACE reads, yields one record per CDR3 protein. The table records approximately 110,000 distinct CDR3 sequences, about 15% of them present only once. The CDR3 length is 11 residues. The germline V and J ends were trimmed by 10 bases and 5 bases, with 8 bases remaining between them. Germline CDR1 and CDR2: LGHDT and YNNKEL (reference sequence). Sequencing was performed on whole blood. The sequence was collected from an adult who was a healthcare worker with PCR-confirmed SARS-CoV-2 infection or an uninfected control (not recorded which). The rearrangement links TRBV3-1 to TRBJ2-2; no definite D call. This CDR3 reads CATRRTGELFF. DNA of the CDR3: TGTGCCACCCGGCGGACCGGGGAGCTGTTTTTT.